The 15 T cell receptor beta chains reported below all come from one sample, sequenced in a study of T cell responses to AZD1222 COVID-19 vaccine. Repertoires were generated with immunoSEQ multiplex PCR, while TCRdb's copy carries only in-frame clones and drops some. This sample yields roughly 150,000 clones, of which over 80% are seen a single time; approximately 1.9% belongs to the top ten. Sequenced material: peripheral blood, taken on day 0 of AZD1222 vaccination. Receptors originate from an adult in good health.

The chain joins TRBV12-3 or TRBV12-4 to TRBJ1-2, with 10 bases aligning to TRBD1. The V segment lost 6 bases and the J segment 6 bases; nucleotides outside the gene matches: 4. The length of the CDR3 is 13 residues. Here the CDR3 DNA reads TGTGCCAGCAGGACCGGGACAGGGGATGGCTACACCTTC. Protein: CASRTGTGDGYTF.

The chain joins TRBV11-2 to TRBJ2-1, with TRBD1 identical over 9 bases. Trimming took 5 bases from V and 3 from J; bases not matched to a gene: 5. Germline CDR1 is SGHAT and CDR2 is FQNNGV. The CDR3 is 15 amino acids. CDR3 DNA sequence: TGTGCCAGCAGCCCTACGACAGGGGGCTACAATGAGCAGTTCTTC. Translating it yields CASSPTTGGYNEQFF. Full variable domain (missing parts from reference TRBV11-2 and TRBJ2-1): EAGVAQSPRYKIIEKRQSVAFWCNPISGHATLYWYQQILGQGPKLLIQFQNNGVVDDSQLPKDRFSAERLKGVDSTLKIQPAKLEDSAVYLCASSPTTGGYNEQFFGPGTRLTVL.

This clone has only one observation. The chain combines TRBV28 with TRBJ1-2, with a tentative D call TRBD1 (6 bases). The V gene lost 7 bases and the J gene lost 1 base, with 13 bases spanning the gap. The CDR3 covers 14 residues. Germline CDR1 is MDHEN and CDR2 is SYDVKM. The CDR3 protein is CASNEGDRNYGYTF. CDR3 nucleotides: TGTGCCAGCAATGAGGGGGACCGTAACTATGGCTACACCTTC.

The J gene is TRBJ1-2, the V gene TRBV7-2, with a possible D match to TRBD1 (5 bases). CDR3 length: 15 amino acids. The V end lost 3 bases, the J end lost 6 bases, and 17 bases lay between the germline ends. Per the germline V gene, CDR1 is SGHTA and CDR2 is FQGNSA. CDR3 sequence (DNA): TGTGCCAGCAGCTTTAACGGGGCTCGGCGGGATGGCTACACCTTC. It specifies CASSFNGARRDGYTF.

The chain is built from TRBV30 and TRBJ2-5, with D perhaps TRBD2 (7 bases). Germline V gene lookup returns CDR1 GTSNPN and CDR2 SVGIG (reference sequence). Trimming pared 2 bases from V and 5 bases from J, leaving 15 bases between. This CDR3 has 14 amino acids. In DNA, the CDR3 is TGTGCCTGGAGTCCCGGGGGGACAAGGGAGACCCAGTACTTC. Translation: CAWSPGGTRETQYF.

The chain joins TRBV9 to TRBJ2-3; D remains unclear. This CDR3 is built from 15 residues. Germline V gives CDR1 SGDLS, CDR2 YYNGEE. The germline V and J ends were trimmed by 4 bases and 1 base, with 13 bases remaining between them. The CDR3 protein is CASSSSGSGTDTQYF. DNA for the CDR3: TGTGCCAGCAGCTCATCCGGGTCGGGCACAGATACGCAGTATTTT.

The chain uses TRBV29-1 and TRBJ2-7; 10 nucleotides match TRBD2. The CDR3 runs 13 residues. V was clipped by 6 bases and J by 2 bases; unmatched bases: 4. The germline V gene encodes CDR1 SQVTM and CDR2 ANQGSEA. The CDR3 sequence: CSVRTSGTYEQYF. CDR3 bases: TGCAGCGTGAGGACTAGCGGTACCTACGAGCAGTACTTC.

CDR3 in amino acids: CASSPWDRGQETQYF. The CDR3 DNA is TGTGCCAGCAGCCCGTGGGACAGGGGGCAAGAGACCCAGTACTTC. The gene calls are TRBV5-4 and TRBJ2-5; 11 nucleotides agree with TRBD1. V dropped 4 bases and J dropped 2; count of bases not matched to a gene: 4. The CDR3 spans 15 residues. The V gene's germline CDR1 is SGHNT and CDR2 YYREEE (reference sequence).

J is TRBJ2-5 and V is TRBV11-2; no reliable D call. The CDR3 loop spans 14 amino acids. Germline V gene lookup returns CDR1 SGHAT and CDR2 FQNNGV. The germline V and J ends were trimmed by 0 bases and 7 bases, with 12 bases remaining between them. Here the CDR3 DNA reads TGTGCCAGCAGCTTAGATCGTGGGGTGGGGACCCAGTACTTC. Protein product: CASSLDRGVGTQYF.

The chain employs TRBV4-1 and TRBJ1-1; weak D call: TRBD1 (5 bases). CDR3 size: 18 residues. The germline V and J ends were trimmed by 4 bases and 1 base, with 22 bases remaining between them. CDR1 and CDR2 (germline): MGHRA, YSYEKL. The CDR3 bases are TGCGCCAGCAGCCCTAGTGGGGCAGCCCCACCTTCGAACACTGAAGCTTTCTTT. Translated, it gives CASSPSGAAPPSNTEAFF.

V and J are TRBV29-1 and TRBJ1-1; no clear D gene. The germline CDR1 and CDR2 sequences are SQVTM and ANQGSEA. Trimming took off 2 bases at V and 4 bases at J, with 14 bases between the two ends. CDR3 length: 14 amino acids. For the CDR3, the DNA is TGCAGCGTTGAATGGTCCGGGAAAGGCACTGAAGCTTTCTTT. Translated: CSVEWSGKGTEAFF.

The rearrangement links TRBV5-4 to TRBJ1-6, with D possibly being TRBD1 (6 bases). Between the trimmed V and J ends, which lost 4 bases and 6 bases, there was a span of 14 bases. The CDR3 sequence is 15 residues long. Germline loops: CDR1 SGHNT, CDR2 YYREEE (reference sequence). CDR3 nucleotide sequence: TGTGCCAGCAGCGCTGAACAGGGCAGTAATTCACCCCTCCACTTT. Translation gives CASSAEQGSNSPLHF. The full variable domain, rest sourced from reference TRBV5-4 and TRBJ1-6, is ETGVTQSPTHLIKTRGQQVTLRCSSQSGHNTVSWYQQALGQGPQFIFQYYREEENGRGNFPPRFSGLQFPNYSSELNVNALELDDSALYLCASSAEQGSNSPLHFGNGTRLTVT.

This sequence joins TRBV4-3 and TRBJ1-1; 7 bases align to TRBD1. The CDR3 is 14 residues long. Losses at the gene ends were 3 bases for V and 4 bases for J; bases not matched to a gene: 5. The V gene's germline CDR1 is LGHNA and CDR2 YSLEER. CDR3 coding DNA: TGCGCCAGCAGCCACGGGACAGCAGTCACTGAAGCTTTCTTT. Translated, it gives CASSHGTAVTEAFF.

V and J are TRBV19 and TRBJ2-2; 7 bases agree with TRBD1. After removal of 3 bases from V and 6 bases from J, the junction contained 13 bases not matched to a gene. This CDR3 spans 17 amino acids. Germline V CDR1 and CDR2: LNHDA, SQIVND (reference sequence). The CDR3 sequence is CASSITLYRQGPGELFF. CDR3 DNA: TGTGCCAGTAGTATTACATTGTACCGACAGGGTCCCGGGGAGCTGTTTTTT.

This chain joins TRBV2 and TRBJ1-1; 8 bases align to TRBD1. Germline V gene lookup returns CDR1 SNHLY and CDR2 FYNNEI. The CDR3 consists of 13 residues. Trimming at V came to 8 bases and at J to 5 bases, leaving 7 bases not matched to a gene. Here the CDR3 reads CASGGQGGTEAFF. CDR3 nucleotides: TGTGCCAGCGGCGGACAGGGTGGGACTGAAGCTTTCTTT.